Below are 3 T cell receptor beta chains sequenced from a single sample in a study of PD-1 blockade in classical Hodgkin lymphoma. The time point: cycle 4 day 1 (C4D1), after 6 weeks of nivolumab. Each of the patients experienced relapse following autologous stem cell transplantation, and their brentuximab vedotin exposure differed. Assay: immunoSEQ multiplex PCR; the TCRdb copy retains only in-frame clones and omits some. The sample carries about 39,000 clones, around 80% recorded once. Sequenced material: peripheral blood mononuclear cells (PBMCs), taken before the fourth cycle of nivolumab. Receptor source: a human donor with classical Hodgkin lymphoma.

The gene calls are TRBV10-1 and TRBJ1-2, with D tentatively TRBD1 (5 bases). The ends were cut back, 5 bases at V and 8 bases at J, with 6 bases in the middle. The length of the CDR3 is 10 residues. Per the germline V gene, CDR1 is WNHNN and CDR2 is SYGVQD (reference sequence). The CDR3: CASSYRGYTF. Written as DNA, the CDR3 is TGCGCCAGCAGTTACAGGGGCTACACCTTC.

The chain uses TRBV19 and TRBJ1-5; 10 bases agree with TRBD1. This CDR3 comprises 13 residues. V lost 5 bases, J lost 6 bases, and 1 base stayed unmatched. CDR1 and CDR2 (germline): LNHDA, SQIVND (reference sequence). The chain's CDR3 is CASSGQGGQPQHF. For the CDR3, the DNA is TGTGCCAGTAGTGGACAGGGGGGTCAGCCCCAGCATTTT.

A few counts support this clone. The CDR3: CASSQDSQAHNSPLHF. The CDR3 DNA is TGTGCCAGCAGTCAGGACAGCCAAGCTCATAATTCACCCCTCCACTTT. This chain uses TRBV2 with TRBJ1-6; weak D call: TRBD1 (6 bases). The CDR3 runs to 16 residues. CDR1 is SNHLY and CDR2 is FYNNEI in the germline V gene. The germline V and J ends were trimmed by 5 bases and 5 bases, with 16 bases remaining between them.